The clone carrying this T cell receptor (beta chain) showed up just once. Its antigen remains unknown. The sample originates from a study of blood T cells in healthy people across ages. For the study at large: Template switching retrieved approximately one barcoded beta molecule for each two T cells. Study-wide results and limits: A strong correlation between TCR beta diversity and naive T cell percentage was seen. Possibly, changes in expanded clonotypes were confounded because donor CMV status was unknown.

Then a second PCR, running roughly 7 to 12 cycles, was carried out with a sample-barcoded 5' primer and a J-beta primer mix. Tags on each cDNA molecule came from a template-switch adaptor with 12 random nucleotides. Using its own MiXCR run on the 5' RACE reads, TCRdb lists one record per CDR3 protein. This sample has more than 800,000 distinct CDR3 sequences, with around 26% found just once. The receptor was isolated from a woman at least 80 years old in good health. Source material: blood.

The CDR3 region has the DNA TGTGCCAGCAGCTTAGAGGGACAGAACTCCTACGAGCAGTACTTC. It yields the protein CASSLEGQNSYEQYF. The genes are TRBV11-3 and TRBJ2-7; TRBD1 matches at 7 bases. V lost 0 bases and J lost 0; bases outside the gene matches: 2. The CDR3 consists of 15 residues. Germline lookup yields CDR1 SGHNT and CDR2 YENEEA.